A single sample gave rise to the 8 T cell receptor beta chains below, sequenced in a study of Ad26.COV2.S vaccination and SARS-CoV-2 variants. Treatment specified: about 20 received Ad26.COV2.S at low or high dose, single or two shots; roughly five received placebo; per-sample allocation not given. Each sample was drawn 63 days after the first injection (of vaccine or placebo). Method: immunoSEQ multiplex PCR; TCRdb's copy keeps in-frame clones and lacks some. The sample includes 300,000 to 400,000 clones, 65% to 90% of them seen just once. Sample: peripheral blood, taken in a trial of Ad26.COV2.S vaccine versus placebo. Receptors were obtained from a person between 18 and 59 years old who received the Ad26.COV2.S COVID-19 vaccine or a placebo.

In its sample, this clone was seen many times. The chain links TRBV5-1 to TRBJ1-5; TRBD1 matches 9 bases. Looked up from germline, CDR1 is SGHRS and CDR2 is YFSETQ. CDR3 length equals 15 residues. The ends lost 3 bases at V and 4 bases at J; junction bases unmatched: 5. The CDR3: CASSWTGVPNQPQHF. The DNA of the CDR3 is TGCGCCAGCAGCTGGACAGGGGTTCCTAATCAGCCCCAGCATTTT.

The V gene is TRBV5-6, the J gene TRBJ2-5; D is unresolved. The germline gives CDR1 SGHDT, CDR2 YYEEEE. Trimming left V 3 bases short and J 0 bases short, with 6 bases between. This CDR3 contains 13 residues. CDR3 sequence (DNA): TGTGCCAGCAGCTCCCAGAACCAAGAGACCCAGTACTTC. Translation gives CASSSQNQETQYF.

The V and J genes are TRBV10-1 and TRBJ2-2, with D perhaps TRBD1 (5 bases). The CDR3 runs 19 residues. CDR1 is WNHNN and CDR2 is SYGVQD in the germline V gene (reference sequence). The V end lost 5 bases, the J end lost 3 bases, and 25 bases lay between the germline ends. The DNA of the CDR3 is TGCGCCAGCAGTTGGACCGTTGATCAGGGCGGACCAGACACCGGGGAGCTGTTTTTT. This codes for CASSWTVDQGGPDTGELFF.

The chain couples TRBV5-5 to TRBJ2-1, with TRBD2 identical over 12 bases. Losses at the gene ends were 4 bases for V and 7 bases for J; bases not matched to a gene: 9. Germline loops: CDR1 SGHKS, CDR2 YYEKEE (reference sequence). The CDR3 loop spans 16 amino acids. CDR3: CASSPRLAGDRNEQFF. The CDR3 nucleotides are TGTGCCAGCAGCCCGAGACTAGCGGGAGATCGGAATGAGCAGTTCTTC. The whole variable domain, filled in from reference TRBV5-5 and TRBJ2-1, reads DAGVTQSPTHLIKTRGQQVTLRCSPISGHKSVSWYQQVLGQGPQFIFQYYEKEERGRGNFPDRFSARQFPNYSSELNVNALLLGDSALYLCASSPRLAGDRNEQFFGPGTRLTVL.

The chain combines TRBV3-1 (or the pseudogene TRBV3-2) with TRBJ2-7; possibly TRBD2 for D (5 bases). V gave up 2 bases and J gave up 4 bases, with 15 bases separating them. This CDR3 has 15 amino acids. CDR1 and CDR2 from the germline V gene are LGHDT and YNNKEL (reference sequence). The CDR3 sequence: CASSQKRRPNYEQYF. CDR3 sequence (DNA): TGTGCCAGCAGCCAAAAAAGGAGGCCCAATTACGAGCAGTACTTC.

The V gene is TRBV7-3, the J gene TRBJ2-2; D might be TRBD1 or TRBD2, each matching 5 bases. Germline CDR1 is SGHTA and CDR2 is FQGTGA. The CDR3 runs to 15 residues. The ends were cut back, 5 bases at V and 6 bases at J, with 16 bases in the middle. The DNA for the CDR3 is TGTGCCAGCAGCCCAAATCTGGGGGTGCCCGGGGAGCTGTTTTTT. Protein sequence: CASSPNLGVPGELFF.

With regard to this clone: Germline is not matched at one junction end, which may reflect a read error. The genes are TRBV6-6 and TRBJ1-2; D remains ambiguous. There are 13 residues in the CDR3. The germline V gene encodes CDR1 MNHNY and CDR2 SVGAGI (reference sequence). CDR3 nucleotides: TGTGCCAGCAGTTACGACCCCCGACGGCCGTACTTCTTC. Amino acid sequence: CASSYDPRRPYFF.

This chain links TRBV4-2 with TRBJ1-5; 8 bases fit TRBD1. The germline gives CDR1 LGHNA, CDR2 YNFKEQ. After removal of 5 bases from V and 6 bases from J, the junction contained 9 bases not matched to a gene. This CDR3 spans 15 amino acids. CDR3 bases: TGTGCCAGCAGCGCGGACAGGGACGTTCGTCAGCCCCAGCATTTT. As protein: CASSADRDVRQPQHF.